This T cell receptor (beta chain) emerged from a study of shared clonotypes between healthy human individuals. Sorted-subset replicate PCR reactions contained 150 to 200 ng DNA, corresponding to about 30,000 T cell genomes. In the authors' methods: From ImmunoSEQ came sequences covering only the junction and carrying no quality scores, so filtering differed. The assay was immunoSEQ multiplex PCR, and TCRdb's table has in-frame clones only and misses some. The V and J calls and the clone size are those of that table, but D and trimming were determined from the DNA. This repertoire shows 2 million to 3 million clones, 80% to 95% found once; its top ten account for about 0.39%. The sample taken for sequencing was naive CD4+ T cells from PBMCs. Subset reported: CD45RA+ positively selected. The TCR originated in a man aged 18 to 29 in good health. Some clones in this sample may be carry-over from other donors' samples.

CDR3 in DNA: TGTGCCAGCAGCGTAGTGCCCGGGGGCTTAGGACCCCTCCACTTT. It translates to CASSVVPGGLGPLHF. This chain links TRBV9 with TRBJ1-6; a possible D gene is TRBD1 (6 bases). The CDR3 is 15 residues long. V gave up 0 bases and J gave up 12 bases, with 16 bases separating them. Germline V gene data show CDR1 as SGDLS and CDR2 as YYNGEE.